Described below is a single T cell receptor (beta chain) sequence and its context. This entry comes from a study of OX40 agonist ivuxolimab in advanced cancers. Study-level background: Patients were treated with ivuxolimab, an agonistic anti-OX40 (CD134) antibody.

Sequencing used immunoSEQ multiplex PCR; TCRdb keeps in-frame clones, though not all of them. The sample holds approximately 58,000 clones, 80% to 90% seen once. Germline CDR1 reads LNHDA; CDR2 reads SQIVND (reference sequence). CDR3 size: 16 residues. V dropped 1 base and J dropped 5; count of bases not matched to a gene: 5. Sequencing used CD4+ or CD8+ T cells sorted from blood, obtained in a trial of the OX40 agonist ivuxolimab. This chain joins TRBV19 and TRBJ1-6, with 7 positions matching TRBD1. This receptor was taken from an adult with an advanced solid tumor such as melanoma, head and neck, liver or kidney cancer. The CDR3 region is CASSIAGTANNSPLHF. The CDR3 region has the DNA TGTGCCAGTAGTATAGCCGGGACAGCAAATAATTCACCCCTCCACTTT.